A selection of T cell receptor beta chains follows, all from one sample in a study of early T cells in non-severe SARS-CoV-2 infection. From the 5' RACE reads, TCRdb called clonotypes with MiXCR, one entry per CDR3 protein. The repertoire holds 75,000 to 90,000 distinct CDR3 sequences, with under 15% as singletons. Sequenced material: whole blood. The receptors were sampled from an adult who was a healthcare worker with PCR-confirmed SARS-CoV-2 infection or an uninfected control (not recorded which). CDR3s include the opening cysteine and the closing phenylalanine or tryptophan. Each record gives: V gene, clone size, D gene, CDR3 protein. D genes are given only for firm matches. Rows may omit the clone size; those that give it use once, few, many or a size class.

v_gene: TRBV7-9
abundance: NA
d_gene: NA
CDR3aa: CASITPPPKQFF

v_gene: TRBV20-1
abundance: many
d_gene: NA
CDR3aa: CSARSGRLSNQPQHF

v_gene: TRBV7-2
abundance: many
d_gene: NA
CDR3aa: CASSLGSRTIGGAFF

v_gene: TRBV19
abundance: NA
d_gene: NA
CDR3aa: CASSLLSSGRRGNQPQHF

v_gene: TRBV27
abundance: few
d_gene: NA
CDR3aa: CASSLTVSGPLGYTF

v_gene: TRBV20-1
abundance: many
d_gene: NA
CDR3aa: CSALEGGPGLSYEQYF

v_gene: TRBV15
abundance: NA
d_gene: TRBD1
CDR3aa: CATREGTGPYEQYF

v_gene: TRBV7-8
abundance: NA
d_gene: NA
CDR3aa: CASSWYRALSTDTQYF

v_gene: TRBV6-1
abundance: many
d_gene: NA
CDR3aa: CAGSSVTSSYNEQFF

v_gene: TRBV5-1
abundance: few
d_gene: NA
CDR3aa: CASSPGRARDGELFF

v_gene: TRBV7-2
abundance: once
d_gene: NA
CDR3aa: CASSSKSYEQYF

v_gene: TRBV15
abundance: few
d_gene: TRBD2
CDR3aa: CATSRVRESRTDTQYF

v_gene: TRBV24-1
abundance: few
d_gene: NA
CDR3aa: CATSERTEETQYF

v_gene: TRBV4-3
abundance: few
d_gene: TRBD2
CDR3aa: CASSQEFFTSGRNEQYF

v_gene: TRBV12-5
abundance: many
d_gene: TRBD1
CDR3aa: CASGNRDRDNYGYTF

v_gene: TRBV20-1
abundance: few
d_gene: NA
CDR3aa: CSASSEIDEQYF